The present TCR beta chain was sequenced within a study of shared clonotypes between healthy human individuals. The germline gives CDR1 MDHEN, CDR2 SYDVKM. V was clipped by 1 base and J by 3 bases, with 4 bases between them. The CDR3 is 12 amino acids. CD8 cells regarded as naive lacked CD45RO, were positively chosen for CCR7, and omitted terminally differentiated effector memory CD45RA+ cells. TCRdb's table, derived via immunoSEQ multiplex PCR, lists solely in-frame clones and lacks some. The table includes around 650,000 clones, 95% to 97% detected once. The sample taken for sequencing was naive CD8+ T cells sorted from blood. The genes are TRBV28 and TRBJ2-7; D is unresolved. The TCR was taken from a woman aged 30 to 39 in good health. The CDR3 DNA follows: TGTGCCAGCAGTTTATACGTCTACGAGCAGTACTTC. Its translation: CASSLYVYEQYF.